This T cell receptor (beta chain) was found in a study of blood T cell repertoires in COVID-19. Study overall: Collection of acute and convalescent COVID-19 samples took place in the United States, Italy and Spain. The analysed material was cDNA or gDNA that came from T cells, B-cell-depleted T cells, or PBMCs.

Enrolment of Seattle patients took place during active infection, and they were followed longitudinally. Authors' processing steps: Using reference gene primer amplification, nucleated cell counts were estimated. Profiled with immunoSEQ multiplex PCR; TCRdb holds only in-frame clones, not every one. The V and J calls and clone size were taken over from that table, and D and trimming were inferred from the DNA. In the table there are under 450,000 clones, approximately 91% of which are singletons. The source of this sequence is a woman in her forties with COVID-19, enrolled during active disease. The sequenced sample consisted of peripheral blood.

In nucleotides, the CDR3 is TGTGCCACCAGCAGAGGAGGCGGGGGGGTGGAGGATGAGCAGTTCTTC. Its translation is CATSRGGGGVEDEQFF. J is TRBJ2-1 and V is TRBV15; 9 bases map to TRBD2. Trimming took 1 base from V and 8 from J; bases not matched to a gene: 9. The CDR3 is made up of 16 amino acids. In germline, CDR1 is LNHNV, CDR2 YYDKDF (reference sequence).